These T cell receptor beta chains were read from a single sample in a study of OX40 agonist ivuxolimab in advanced cancers. The repertoire was sequenced with immunoSEQ multiplex PCR; TCRdb's copy has only in-frame clones and lacks some. The top ten hold 2% to 2.5% of the sample, which has around 100,000 clones, 95% to 97% seen once. Source: CD4+ or CD8+ T cells sorted from blood, taken in a trial of the OX40 agonist ivuxolimab. The receptors here all came from an adult with an advanced solid tumor such as melanoma, head and neck, liver or kidney cancer. Each CDR3 is given with its conserved first and last residue. The order of the fields is clone size, J gene, V gene, D gene, CDR3 protein, CDR3 DNA. D genes are given only for firm matches. A clone size is listed for some rows: how often the clone was seen (once, few, many), or a class if it is expanded.

once TRBJ2-3 TRBV27 TRBD2 CASSLKRGARRDTQYF TGTGCCAGCAGTTTAAAGCGGGGGGCCCGCCGGGATACGCAGTATTTT
. TRBJ2-7 TRBV21-1 . CASSKRVLTSDEQYF TGTGCCAGCAGCAAACGAGTTCTAACTAGCGACGAGCAGTACTTC
. TRBJ1-1 TRBV4-2 TRBD1 CASSPGQDEAFF TGTGCCAGCAGCCCCGGACAGGATGAAGCTTTCTTT
. TRBJ2-3 TRBV7-3 . CASSFTDTQYF TGTGCCAGCAGCTTCACAGATACGCAGTATTTT
. TRBJ2-7 TRBV13 TRBD2 CASSLAGGAYEQYF TGTGCCAGCAGTCTAGCGGGGGGCGCCTACGAGCAGTACTTC
. TRBJ2-7 TRBV11-1 TRBD1 CASRGPGTGGKSSYEQYF TGTGCCAGCAGAGGCCCCGGGACAGGGGGGAAAAGCTCCTACGAGCAGTACTTC
. TRBJ1-1 TRBV7-9 . CASSFFGEAFF TGTGCCAGCAGCTTCTTCGGTGAAGCTTTCTTT
. TRBJ1-5 TRBV5-1 TRBD1 CASSFLDWTGCNQPQHF TGCGCCAGCAGCTTCCTCGACTGGACAGGGTGCAATCAGCCCCAGCATTTT
. TRBJ2-6 TRBV4-3 . CASSQEGTGANVLTF TGCGCCAGCAGCCAAGAAGGGACTGGGGCCAACGTCCTGACTTTC
once TRBJ2-7 TRBV20-1 TRBD1 CSARTGSEQYF TGCAGTGCGAGGACAGGGAGCGAGCAGTACTTC
. TRBJ2-2 TRBV4-3 TRBD2 CASSQDFLAGTGELFF TGCGCCAGCAGCCAAGACTTCCTAGCGGGGACCGGGGAGCTGTTTTTT
. TRBJ1-4 TRBV27 TRBD1 CASSGQGARGEKLFF TGTGCCAGCAGCGGACAGGGGGCGAGAGGGGAAAAACTGTTTTTT
. TRBJ2-3 TRBV11-2 . CASSLDKYTDTQYF TGTGCCAGCAGCCTGGACAAATACACAGATACGCAGTATTTT
. TRBJ2-7 TRBV27 TRBD1 CASSLSTGVGEQYF TGTGCCAGCAGTTTAAGCACAGGGGTCGGCGAGCAGTACTTC
. TRBJ1-1 TRBV4-1 . CASSQGPPGDGDTEAFF TGCGCCAGCAGCCAAGGGCCCCCTGGGGACGGCGACACTGAAGCTTTCTTT
. TRBJ1-4 TRBV11-2 . CASSLRQAPTGEEKLFF TGTGCCAGCAGCCTACGACAGGCCCCGACGGGTGAAGAAAAACTGTTTTTT
. TRBJ2-3 TRBV13 . CASSLVGASTDTQYF TGTGCCAGCAGCTTAGTGGGAGCTAGCACAGATACGCAGTATTTT
. TRBJ1-1 TRBV5-6 . CASSLLPGQDEAFF TGTGCCAGCAGCTTGCTTCCGGGACAAGATGAAGCTTTCTTT
. TRBJ2-5 TRBV11-2 . CASSLGTGVGETQYF TGTGCCAGCAGCTTAGGAACGGGAGTGGGTGAGACCCAGTACTTC
. TRBJ1-5 TRBV28 TRBD1 CASRGTGFLNQPQHF TGTGCCAGCAGAGGGACAGGGTTTCTCAATCAGCCCCAGCATTTT
. TRBJ1-5 TRBV27 . CASSLGGGSNQPQHF TGTGCCAGCAGTCTAGGCGGGGGAAGCAATCAGCCCCAGCATTTT
. TRBJ2-3 TRBV27 . CATSGRGWTDTQYF TGTGCCACCTCGGGGCGGGGTTGGACAGATACGCAGTATTTT
once TRBJ2-7 TRBV15 . CATSRGGEVVPFF TGTGCCACCAGCAGAGGAGGAGAAGTAGTCCCTTTCTTC
few TRBJ1-1 TRBV5-6 . CASSLDGRNTEAFF TGTGCCAGCAGCTTGGATGGCAGGAACACTGAAGCTTTCTTT
once TRBJ1-5 TRBV28 TRBD1 CASSGDRGGSQPQHF TGTGCCAGCAGTGGGGACAGGGGGGGGAGTCAGCCCCAGCATTTT
. TRBJ2-2 TRBV5-6 . CASSLDRARYTGELFF TGTGCCAGCAGCTTGGACAGGGCCCGATACACCGGGGAGCTGTTTTTT
. TRBJ1-2 TRBV28 TRBD1 CASSLWGQGAHGYTF TGTGCCAGCAGTTTATGGGGACAGGGGGCTCATGGCTACACCTTC
. TRBJ1-5 TRBV10-1 . CASTTDRPGQPQHF TGCGCCAGCACTACAGACAGGCCTGGTCAGCCCCAGCATTTT
. TRBJ2-2 TRBV19 . CASNQGSNTGELFF TGTGCCAGTAATCAAGGCTCGAACACCGGGGAGCTGTTTTTT
. TRBJ2-2 TRBV5-4 . CASSFLSTGELFF TGTGCCAGCAGCTTCCTCAGCACCGGGGAGCTGTTTTTT
once TRBJ2-5 TRBV27 TRBD2 CASSPNHLLAQQETQYF TGTGCCAGCAGTCCTAACCATCTACTAGCGCAGCAAGAGACCCAGTACTTC
. TRBJ1-1 TRBV5-1 . CASSLGQMNTEAFF TGCGCCAGCAGCTTGGGACAAATGAACACTGAAGCTTTCTTT
. TRBJ2-2 TRBV27 TRBD2 CASSLGGLAGSRGTGELFF TGTGCCAGCAGTTTAGGGGGACTAGCGGGTTCCCGGGGCACCGGGGAGCTGTTTTTT
once TRBJ2-4 TRBV4-1 . CASSHAGENIQYF TGCGCCAGCAGCCACGCCGGGGAGAACATTCAGTACTTC
. TRBJ2-1 TRBV27 TRBD2 CASSYRGGAGDEQFF TGTGCCAGCAGTTATCGCGGGGGGGCCGGGGATGAGCAGTTCTTC
. TRBJ1-4 TRBV6-1 . CASSDYPGGDVEKLFF TGTGCCAGCAGTGACTATCCTGGGGGGGATGTTGAAAAACTGTTTTTT